The 20 T cell receptor beta chains below all came from one sample that was sequenced in a study of shared clonotypes between healthy human individuals. This table comes from immunoSEQ multiplex PCR, and its TCRdb copy is limited to in-frame clones, with some not included. The profile covers about 1 million clones, with roughly 80% appearing a single time and 1.4% taken by the ten largest. The sequenced material came from memory CD4+ T cells sorted from blood. Subset meaning: CD45RA-negative fraction. Every receptor here comes from a man aged 18 to 30 in good health.

This clone was found once. J is TRBJ2-6 and V is TRBV4-3, with D possibly being TRBD1 (5 bases). CDR1 and CDR2 from the germline V gene are LGHNA and YSLEER. Trimming left V 0 bases short and J 0 bases short, with 12 bases between. The CDR3 sequence is 18 residues long. The CDR3 sequence: CASSQDWGRHSGANVLTF. The CDR3 DNA reads TGCGCCAGCAGCCAAGATTGGGGCAGGCACTCTGGGGCCAACGTCCTGACTTTC.

Concerning this clone: Other DNA sequences in this sample translate to the same CDR3. The V gene is TRBV10-1, the J gene TRBJ2-7; D unclear. Looked up from germline, CDR1 is WNHNN and CDR2 is SYGVQD (reference sequence). The CDR3 extends over 13 amino acids. Between the trimmed V and J ends, which lost 2 bases and 1 base, there was a span of 6 bases. CDR3 bases: TGCGCCAGCAGTGAGGGCGGATCCTACGAGCAGTACTTC. It specifies CASSEGGSYEQYF.

The chain joins TRBV5-6 to TRBJ2-7; 9 bases match TRBD2. Unmatched junction bases numbered 7, after V lost 6 bases and J lost 0 bases. The CDR3 sequence is 15 residues long. Germline V gives CDR1 SGHDT, CDR2 YYEEEE. CDR3 DNA: TGTGCCAGCAACTCGGAGACTAGCGGCTCCTACGAGCAGTACTTC. Amino acid sequence: CASNSETSGSYEQYF.

The chain uses TRBV11-1 and TRBJ2-5; 11 bases fit TRBD2. CDR3 length equals 16 residues. V shed 1 base, J shed 5 bases, and the junction held 6 bases outside the gene matches. CDR1 SGHAT and CDR2 FQDESV come from the germline V gene (reference sequence). The CDR3 loop is CASSLDSGGAGETQYF. CDR3 nucleotide sequence: TGTGCCAGCAGCTTAGATAGCGGGGGGGCAGGGGAGACCCAGTACTTC.

The V and J genes are TRBV2 and TRBJ2-6; unclear D gene. This CDR3 has 15 amino acids. Trimming left V 6 bases short and J 2 bases short, with 11 bases between. Germline assignment: CDR1 SNHLY and CDR2 FYNNEI. The CDR3 here is CASRGGVAGANVLTF. The CDR3 nucleotides read TGTGCCAGCAGAGGTGGGGTGGCTGGGGCCAACGTCCTGACTTTC. The whole variable domain, remainder taken from reference TRBV2 and TRBJ2-6, is EPEVTQTPSHQVTQMGQEVILRCVPISNHLYFYWYRQILGQKVEFLVSFYNNEISEKSEIFDDQFSVERPDGSNFTLKIRSTKLEDSAMYFCASRGGVAGANVLTFGAGSRLTVL.

This clone came up a few times. V and J are TRBV5-1 and TRBJ1-1; 8 bases align to TRBD1. The CDR3 contains 13 residues. The V segment lost 4 bases and the J segment 5 bases; nucleotides outside the gene matches: 4. Germline loops: CDR1 SGHRS, CDR2 YFSETQ. The DNA for the CDR3 is TGCGCCAGCAGCGACAGGGGAGAGACTGAAGCTTTCTTT. This codes for CASSDRGETEAFF.

The chain links TRBV7-2 to TRBJ1-4; D may be TRBD1 (5 bases). This CDR3 comprises 15 residues. Trimming pared 5 bases from V and 5 bases from J, leaving 15 bases between. Germline V lookup: CDR1 SGHTA, CDR2 FQGNSA. The CDR3 coding sequence is TGTGCCAGCAGCCCTCGGGGACGGCAGAATGAAAAACTGTTTTTT. Amino acids: CASSPRGRQNEKLFF.

The chain is built from TRBV10-3 and TRBJ1-1; D remains unclear. The V gene's germline CDR1 is ENHRY and CDR2 SYGVKD. This CDR3 comprises 13 residues. V was clipped by 9 bases and J by 6 bases, with 17 bases between them. Here the CDR3 DNA reads TGTGCCATAGCCGACCGCGAAGGATCTGAAGCTTTCTTT. It specifies CAIADREGSEAFF.

This clone was seen a single time. This may come from a read error, since a much larger clone is one base off. Distinct nucleotide sequences in the sample also encode this CDR3. This chain links TRBV5-1 with TRBJ2-5; D gene unclear. V was trimmed by 0 bases and J by 4 bases, leaving 10 bases between them. The CDR3 has 14 amino acids. Germline V gene sequence: CDR1 SGHRS, CDR2 YFSETQ. CDR3 residues: CASSLDSRGETQYF. The DNA for the CDR3 is TGCGCCAGCAGCTTGGATTCAAGAGGAGAGACCCAGTACTTC. The full variable domain, rest sourced from reference TRBV5-1 and TRBJ2-5, is KAGVTQTPRYLIKTRGQQVTLSCSPISGHRSVSWYQQTPGQGLQFLFEYFSETQRNKGNFPGRFSGRQFSNSRSEMNVSTLELGDSALYLCASSLDSRGETQYFGPGTRLLVL.

This rearrangement joins TRBV7-8 to TRBJ2-1; the D gene is possibly TRBD1 (5 bases). Trimming removed 1 base from V and 5 bases from J, with 18 bases in between. Germline V gene lookup returns CDR1 SGHVS and CDR2 FQNEAQ. This CDR3 is built from 17 residues. The CDR3 DNA follows: TGTGCCAGCAGCTTAGTTTTTTTAAGGGGCCTGAACAATGAGCAGTTCTTC. Residues: CASSLVFLRGLNNEQFF.

This chain uses TRBV10-2 with TRBJ2-1; 10 bases line up with TRBD2. Germline CDR1 is WSHSY and CDR2 is SAAADI. This CDR3 region has 13 residues. Germline trimming cut 7 bases from V and 7 bases from J; bases unmatched to any gene: 4. CDR3 sequence: CASTAGGSNEQFF. The CDR3 bases are TGCGCCAGCACAGCGGGAGGGAGTAATGAGCAGTTCTTC.

The rearrangement uses TRBV6-6 and TRBJ1-2; D not resolved. Germline CDR1 MNHNY, CDR2 SVGAGI (reference sequence). The CDR3 length is 13 residues. V shed 7 bases and J shed 3 bases, with 12 bases lying between them. The CDR3 bases are TGTGCCAGCAAGAATGTCGAGGACTATGGCTACACCTTC. Protein product: CASKNVEDYGYTF.

The CDR3 reads CASKGDNYGYTF. The DNA for the CDR3 is TGTGCCAGCAAAGGGGATAACTATGGCTACACCTTC. The chain combines TRBV2 with TRBJ1-2; weak D call: TRBD1 (5 bases). The V gene lost 7 bases and the J gene lost 1 base, with 7 bases spanning the gap. The CDR3 sequence is 12 residues long. Germline loops: CDR1 SNHLY, CDR2 FYNNEI.

The chain couples TRBV6-5 to TRBJ1-6, with 10 positions matching TRBD1. Germline V lookup: CDR1 MNHEY, CDR2 SVGAGI. This CDR3 is 15 amino acids long. V lost 5 bases to trimming and J lost 14 bases; unmatched junction nucleotides: 12. The CDR3 coding sequence is TGTGCCAGCAGTCTAAGGGACAGGGGCCCAACTACCCTCCACTTT. It encodes CASSLRDRGPTTLHF.

This chain links TRBV4-1 with TRBJ2-5, with 11 bases identical to TRBD1. The end of the DNA is better explained by TRBJ2-7, so the J call may be wrong. The CDR3 is 15 residues long. CDR1 MGHRA and CDR2 YSYEKL come from the germline V gene. CDR3 region: CASSQRTGGEYEQYF. The CDR3 DNA follows: TGCGCCAGCAGCCAGCGGACAGGGGGCGAGTACGAGCAGTACTTC.

The chain joins TRBV2 to TRBJ2-7; D is perhaps TRBD1 (5 bases). Per germline, CDR1 SNHLY and CDR2 FYNNEI. The CDR3 length is 14 residues. With 3 bases removed from V and 5 bases from J, the gap between germline ends came to 14 bases. Here the CDR3 reads CASSEQGQTDEQYF. In nucleotides, the CDR3 is TGTGCCAGCAGTGAGCAGGGTCAGACGGACGAGCAGTACTTC.

This chain joins TRBV9 and TRBJ2-3; 11 nucleotides agree with TRBD2. V was pared by 4 bases and J by 8 bases, with 15 bases of the junction left unmatched. The CDR3 contains 17 residues. In germline, CDR1 is SGDLS, CDR2 YYNGEE. The CDR3 nucleotides read TGTGCCAGCAGCCCCGGCCCCAGTCTAGCGGGAGGAGGTACGCAGTATTTT. As protein: CASSPGPSLAGGGTQYF.

The V call is TRBV19, the J call TRBJ2-5; D remains unclear. Germline loops: CDR1 LNHDA, CDR2 SQIVND (reference sequence). V dropped 3 bases and J dropped 5 bases, with 10 bases sitting between them. The CDR3 runs to 13 residues. CDR3 in DNA: TGTGCCAGTAGTATGGGGATAATTGAGACCCAGTACTTC. It yields the protein CASSMGIIETQYF.

Many counts were recorded for this clone. For the CDR3, the DNA is TGCGCCAGCAGGGAGACAGGGAGGTTCACTGAAGCTTTCTTT. It codes for CASRETGRFTEAFF. The rearrangement links TRBV10-2 to TRBJ1-1; TRBD1 matches 7 bases. J lost 4 bases, V lost 6 bases, and 8 bases had no gene match. The CDR3 runs 14 residues. In germline, CDR1 is WSHSY, CDR2 SAAADI.

Details on this clone: The sample holds other DNA sequences that translate to the same CDR3. The chain links TRBV7-9 to TRBJ2-5, with 9 bases that match TRBD2. The CDR3 length is 15 residues. Germline assignment: CDR1 SEHNR and CDR2 FQNEAQ (reference sequence). Trimming cost V 2 bases and J 2 bases; bases outside gene matches: 3. CDR3 amino acids: CASSLRLAAQETQYF. CDR3 DNA: TGTGCCAGCAGCTTACGACTAGCGGCACAAGAGACCCAGTACTTC.